Included here is one T cell receptor (beta chain) sequence, with context. TCRdb's table, derived via immunoSEQ multiplex PCR, lists solely in-frame clones and lacks some. The data show about 270,000 clones, 75% to 95% seen once. Enrolment of Seattle patients took place during active infection, and they were followed longitudinally. This specimen belongs to a study of blood T cell repertoires in COVID-19. Study-wide background: The United States, Italy and Spain were the sources of the acute and convalescent COVID-19 samples. PBMCs, B-cell-depleted T cells, or T cells were the source of the cDNA or gDNA that made up the material.

The CDR3 spans 13 residues. Trimming took 7 bases from V and 7 from J, leaving 16 bases between them. Germline assignment: CDR1 MNHNY and CDR2 SVGAGI (reference sequence). The sequenced material came from peripheral blood. J is TRBJ1-1 and V is TRBV6-6; D gene unclear. This receptor was identified in a young adult with COVID-19, enrolled during active disease. The CDR3 DNA follows: TGTGCCAGCATCCTTACCCGGGGAGGTGAAGCTTTCTTT. Protein sequence: CASILTRGGEAFF.